This T cell receptor (beta chain) is from a study of beta chain features in type 1 diabetes. Study conclusions and caveats: Researchers report that Type 1 diabetes patients had moderately but significantly shorter TCRB CDR3s across all four CD4+ subsets.

V lost 0 bases and J lost 0, with 10 bases in between. Germline V gene lookup returns CDR1 SGHRS and CDR2 YFSETQ. The CDR3 extends over 17 amino acids. The sample holds a few counts of this clone. Its antigen is unknown. The isolated RNA, all of it, was reverse transcribed, so expressed TCRB transcripts were what got sequenced. The table came from immunoSEQ multiplex PCR; TCRdb's copy has only in-frame clones and leaves some out. The repertoire holds 300,000 or so clones, with approximately 9.9% as singletons. On average, the one heparinised blood draw given by each donor was 90 to 150 mL. The chain links TRBV5-1 to TRBJ1-6; D gene ambiguous. The TCR comes from a young man with type 1 diabetes. Sequenced material: central memory CD4+ T cells from blood. This chain's CDR3 is CASSLDTGFSYNSPLHF. DNA for the CDR3: TGCGCCAGCAGCTTGGACACGGGATTCTCCTATAATTCACCCCTCCACTTT.